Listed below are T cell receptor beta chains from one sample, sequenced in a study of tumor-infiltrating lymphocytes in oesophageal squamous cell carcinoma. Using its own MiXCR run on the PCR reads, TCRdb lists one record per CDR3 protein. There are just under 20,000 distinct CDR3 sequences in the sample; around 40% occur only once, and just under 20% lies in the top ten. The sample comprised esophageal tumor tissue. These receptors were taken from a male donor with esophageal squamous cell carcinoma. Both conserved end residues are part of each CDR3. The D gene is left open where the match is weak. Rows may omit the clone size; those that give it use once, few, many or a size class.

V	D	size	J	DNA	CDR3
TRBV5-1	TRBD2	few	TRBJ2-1	TGCGCCAGCAGCTTCGGGACTAGCGGGAACCATGAGCAGTTCTTC	CASSFGTSGNHEQFF
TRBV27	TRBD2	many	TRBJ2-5	TGTGCCAGCAGTTCCTTAGGACTAGAGAGCCAAGAGACCCAGTACTTC	CASSSLGLESQETQYF
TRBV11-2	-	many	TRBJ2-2	TGTGCCAGCAGCTTAGTTGGGGGGACCGGGGAGCTGTTTTTT	CASSLVGGTGELFF
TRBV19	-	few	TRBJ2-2	TGTGCCAGCAAACCGGGCCCCTTTCAATCCGGGGAGCTGTTTTTT	CASKPGPFQSGELFF
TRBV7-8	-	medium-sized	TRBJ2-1	TGTGCCAGCACTCCCAAGGGTGGAGGGAATGAGCAGTTCTTC	CASTPKGGGNEQFF
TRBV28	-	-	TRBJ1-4	TGTGCCAGCAGTCTCGGGGGGATCACTAATGAAAAACTGTTTTTT	CASSLGGITNEKLFF
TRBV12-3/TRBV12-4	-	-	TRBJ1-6	TGTGCCAGCAGTTTTCTATCCACTAACTATGGCTACACCTTT	CASSFLSTNYGYTF
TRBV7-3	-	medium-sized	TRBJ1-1	TGTGCCAGCAGCTCGGACGGGAACACTGAAGCTTTCTTT	CASSSDGNTEAFF
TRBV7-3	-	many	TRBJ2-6	TGTGCCAGCAGCTTATGGCCCAAGCGAGGCCCTGACTACTCTGGGGCCAACGTCCTGACTTTC	CASSLWPKRGPDYSGANVLTF
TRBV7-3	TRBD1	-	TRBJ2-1	TGTGCCAGCAGCTTAATGCAGGGGGCCTACAATGAGCAGTTCTTC	CASSLMQGAYNEQFF
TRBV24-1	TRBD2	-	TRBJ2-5	TGTGCCACCAGTGAACTAACTAGCGGGAAAGAGACCCAGTACTTC	CATSELTSGKETQYF
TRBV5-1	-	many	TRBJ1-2	TGCGCCAGCAGCTTGTACCTGGGAACTAACTATGGCTACACCTTC	CASSLYLGTNYGYTF
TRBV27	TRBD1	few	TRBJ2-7	TGTGCCAGCAGTGTGACAGGGGGCGCGTACGAGCAGTACTTC	CASSVTGGAYEQYF
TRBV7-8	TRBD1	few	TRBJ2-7	TGTGCCAGCAGCTCCCGGGACAGGGGGGACTACAATGAGCAGTACTTC	CASSSRDRGDYNEQYF
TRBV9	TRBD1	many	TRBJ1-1	TGTGCCAGCAGCGAACCGGACAGGGGTTCGAACACTGAAGCTTTCTTT	CASSEPDRGSNTEAFF
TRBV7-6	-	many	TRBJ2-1	TGTGCCAGCAGCCCTATTTATGCCGGGGGTCGTAATGAGCAGTTCTTC	CASSPIYAGGRNEQFF
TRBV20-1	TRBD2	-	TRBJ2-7	TGCAGTGCTGGACTAGCGGGGGCCTACGAGCAGTACTTC	CSAGLAGAYEQYF
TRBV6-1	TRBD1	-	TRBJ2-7	TGTGCCAGCAGTGAACGGACAGGGATCTACGAGCAGTACTTC	CASSERTGIYEQYF
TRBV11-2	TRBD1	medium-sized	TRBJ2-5	TGTGCCAGCAGCTTAACAGGGGGCGGAGAGACCCAGTACTTC	CASSLTGGGETQYF
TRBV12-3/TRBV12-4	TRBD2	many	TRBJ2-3	TGTGCCAGCAGGACTAGCGGGAGATTCTCAGATACGCAGTATTTT	CASRTSGRFSDTQYF
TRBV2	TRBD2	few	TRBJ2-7	TGTGCCAGCAGTGATGGGCTAGCGGTTGAGCAGTACTTC	CASSDGLAVEQYF
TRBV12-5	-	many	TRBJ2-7	TGTGCTAGTGGTTTGGCGGGCTCTAATGAGCAGTACTTC	CASGLAGSNEQYF
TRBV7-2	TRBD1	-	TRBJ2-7	TGTGCCAGCAGCTCGAACAGGGGACCCTACGAGCAGTACTTC	CASSSNRGPYEQYF
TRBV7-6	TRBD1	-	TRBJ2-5	TGTGCCAGCAGCCTGGGCCAGGGGGTGGAGACCCAGTACTTC	CASSLGQGVETQYF